The next 21 T cell receptor beta chains were all read from a single sample in a study of identical twins. TCRdb independently ran MiXCR on the 5' RACE reads; one entry per CDR3 protein. The sample lists 500,000 to 650,000 distinct CDR3 sequences; approximately 20% were seen once. These data were likewise used in another study, on yellow fever vaccine responses in identical twins.

The sequencing input was CD4+ T cells sorted from blood. These receptors originate from a woman between 18 and 29 years old in good health.

This clonotype was counted between two and nine times. The V gene is TRBV6-1, the J gene TRBJ2-7; D is perhaps TRBD1 (5 bases). Germline V gene data show CDR1 as MNHNS and CDR2 as SASEGT. The CDR3 runs 13 residues. V was cut by 2 bases and J by 5 bases, with 10 bases left in between. The CDR3 here is CASSEYRIHEQYV. For the CDR3, the DNA is TGTGCCAGCAGTGAATACAGGATCCACGAGCAGTACGTC.

This clonotype was detected only a few times. This chain uses TRBV12-5 with TRBJ2-7; the D gene could be TRBD1 or TRBD2 (5 bases each). CDR1 LGHNT and CDR2 FRNRAP come from the germline V gene. V lost 3 bases, J lost 3 bases, and 15 bases lay in between. The CDR3 loop spans 15 amino acids. The CDR3 nucleotides read TGTGCTAGTGGTTTTGGGGGTCATATAAACTACGAGCAGTACGTC. Translation: CASGFGGHINYEQYV.

The rearrangement links TRBV7-9 to TRBJ2-6, with no clear D. Looked up from germline, CDR1 is SEHNR and CDR2 is FQNEAQ (reference sequence). Trimming removed 3 bases at V and 2 bases at J, with 5 bases between. The CDR3 runs to 14 residues. CDR3 region: CASSFDPGANVLTF. CDR3 nucleotide sequence: TGTGCCAGCAGCTTCGACCCTGGGGCCAACGTCCTGACTTTC.

V and J are TRBV11-1 and TRBJ2-2, with 8 bases that match TRBD2. The germline gives CDR1 SGHAT, CDR2 FQDESV (reference sequence). This CDR3 contains 16 residues. V shed 2 bases and J 3 bases; nucleotides not matched to a gene: 5. The CDR3, as DNA: TGTGCCAGCAGCTTACTACGGGGGGGGGACACCGGGGAGCTGTTTTTT. Its translation is CASSLLRGGDTGELFF.

This clonotype was counted many times. The chain recombines TRBV12-3 or TRBV12-4 with TRBJ2-1, with 14 nucleotides matching TRBD2. This CDR3 has 15 amino acids. V gave up 5 bases and J gave up 9 bases; unmatched junction bases: 6. The CDR3 spells CASSPTSGRGFEQFF. The CDR3 DNA follows: TGTGCCAGCAGTCCGACTAGCGGGAGGGGTTTTGAGCAGTTCTTC.

This clonotype has just a few counts. The V gene is TRBV2, the J gene TRBJ2-7; TRBD2 matches at 15 bases. V gave up 10 bases and J gave up 3 bases; unmatched junction bases: 4. Germline V gene data show CDR1 as SNHLY and CDR2 as FYNNEI. The CDR3 is 14 amino acids. The CDR3 bases are TGTGCCACCGGGACTAGCGGGAGGAACTACGAGCAGTACTTC. Its protein product is CATGTSGRNYEQYF.

The chain couples TRBV12-3 or TRBV12-4 to TRBJ2-5, with D perhaps matching TRBD1 (5 bases). The CDR3 has 14 amino acids. Trimming removed 9 bases from V and 1 base from J, with 15 bases in between. CDR3 in amino acids: CASLVQESQETQYF. The DNA for the CDR3 is TGTGCCAGTCTTGTACAGGAGTCCCAAGAGACCCAGTACTTC.

This clonotype showed up many times. This sequence joins TRBV28 and TRBJ2-7, with D unclear. Between the trimmed V and J ends, which lost 7 bases and 2 bases, there was a span of 9 bases. The CDR3 is made up of 12 amino acids. Per germline, CDR1 MDHEN and CDR2 SYDVKM. The CDR3 DNA reads as TGTGCCAGCACCGGAACGACCTACGAGCAGTACTTC. Translating gives CASTGTTYEQYF.

V usage is TRBV7-9 and J usage is TRBJ2-2, with D possibly matching TRBD2 (6 bases). The CDR3 spans 15 residues. Between the trimmed V and J ends, which lost 5 bases and 4 bases, there was a span of 14 bases. The germline V gene has CDR1 SEHNR and CDR2 FQNEAQ (reference sequence). CDR3 DNA sequence: TGTGCCAGCAGCCCGTTGGGGGAGGTCACCGGGGAGCTGTTTTTT. This translates into CASSPLGEVTGELFF.

V usage is TRBV4-1 and J usage is TRBJ1-2; D not certain. CDR1 is MGHRA and CDR2 is YSYEKL in the germline V gene. The CDR3 is 13 amino acids. The V gene lost 0 bases and the J gene lost 5 bases, with 7 bases spanning the gap. The CDR3 bases are TGCGCCAGCAGCCAAGACCAGCTGTATGGCTACACCTTC. As protein: CASSQDQLYGYTF.

In nucleotides, the CDR3 is TGTGCCAGCAGCCGGGACGGGGCCAAAAACATTCAGTACTTC. Translation gives CASSRDGAKNIQYF. The chain employs TRBV12-3 or TRBV12-4 and TRBJ2-4; D may be TRBD1 or TRBD2 (5 bases each). The CDR3 covers 14 residues. V gave up 6 bases and J gave up 1 base, with 10 bases separating them.

This clonotype was seen more than once but under ten times. The chain employs TRBV12-3 or TRBV12-4 and TRBJ1-5; TRBD1 matches 10 bases. The CDR3 has 16 amino acids. V lost 9 bases and J lost 6; bases outside the gene matches: 14. Written as DNA, the CDR3 is TGTGCCAGTGCCGGGACAGGGGCGCGTCAATTTCAGCCCCAGCATTTT. This codes for CASAGTGARQFQPQHF.

This clonotype was found a few times. The J gene is TRBJ1-5, the V gene TRBV6-1; tentatively, D is TRBD1 (5 bases). Trimming took off 6 bases at V and 5 bases at J, with 11 bases between the two ends. The germline CDR1 and CDR2 sequences are MNHNS and SASEGT. The CDR3 spans 13 residues. The CDR3 DNA reads as TGTGCCAGCAGACCACAGGTCGATCAGCCCCAGCATTTT. This gives the protein CASRPQVDQPQHF.

The V gene is TRBV6-5, the J gene TRBJ2-7, with 8 bases matching TRBD2. V shed 0 bases and J 3 bases; nucleotides not matched to a gene: 10. Germline CDR1 is MNHEY and CDR2 is SVGAGI. The CDR3 is 17 amino acids. This CDR3 is CASSYSQSSGLYYEQYF. The CDR3 DNA reads as TGTGCCAGCAGTTACTCGCAATCTAGCGGGCTATACTACGAGCAGTACTTC.

This clonotype has just a few counts. The chain is built from TRBV10-3 and TRBJ2-7; D is unresolved. Germline V gives CDR1 ENHRY, CDR2 SYGVKD. The V end was cut by 6 bases, the J end by 0 bases, with 9 bases between. The CDR3 contains 13 residues. CDR3 amino acids: CAIRDGTSYEQYV. The CDR3 DNA sequence: TGTGCCATCAGGGACGGAACCTCCTACGAGCAGTACGTC.

The V and J genes are TRBV27 and TRBJ2-5, with TRBD1 identical over 11 bases. There are 15 residues in the CDR3. CDR1 is MNHEY, CDR2 SMNVEV, per germline (reference sequence). With 3 bases clipped from V and 5 bases from J, the junction kept 5 bases outside the gene matches. The CDR3, as DNA: TGTGCCAGCAGTTTTTGGACAGGGGGCAGGGAGACCCAGTACTTC. Protein sequence: CASSFWTGGRETQYF.

The chain joins TRBV7-7 to TRBJ2-5, with a possible D match to TRBD2 (6 bases). Germline CDR1 and CDR2: SSHAT and FNYEAQ (reference sequence). V gave up 2 bases and J gave up 1 base, with 17 bases separating them. This CDR3 contains 17 residues. In DNA, the CDR3 is TGTGCCAGCAGCTTATCGGGAGACAGTCGGGCCCAAGAGACCCAGTACTTC. Amino acid sequence: CASSLSGDSRAQETQYF.

This clonotype was seen a handful of times. The chain combines TRBV6-1 with TRBJ2-1; 8 nucleotides align to TRBD2. CDR3 size: 15 residues. Germline-derived CDR1 and CDR2 are MNHNS and SASEGT. Germline trimming cut 10 bases from V and 6 bases from J; bases unmatched to any gene: 14. In nucleotides, the CDR3 is TGTGCCATCTCTCGGGGGCGGGAGGCCGTCAATGAGCAGTTCTTC. Its translation is CAISRGREAVNEQFF.

This clonotype was picked up a small number of times. The chain recombines TRBV25-1 with TRBJ2-2; the match to TRBD2 covers 8 bases. Germline V lookup: CDR1 MGHDK, CDR2 SYGVNS. Trimming cost V 0 bases and J 3 bases; bases outside gene matches: 6. This CDR3 is built from 17 residues. CDR3 region: CASSEYTAGVYTGELFF. CDR3 coding DNA: TGTGCCAGCAGTGAATATACAGCGGGGGTTTACACCGGGGAGCTGTTTTTT. The whole variable domain, remainder taken from reference TRBV25-1 and TRBJ2-2, is EADIYQTPRYLVIGTGKKITLECSQTMGHDKMYWYQQDPGMELHLIHYSYGVNSTEKGDLSSESTVSRIRTEHFPLTLESARPSHTSQYLCASSEYTAGVYTGELFFGEGSRLTVL.

There are a few counts of this clonotype. V usage is TRBV18 and J usage is TRBJ2-1; D assignment may be TRBD1 or TRBD2 (5 bases each). CDR1 and CDR2 from the germline V gene are KGHSH and LQKENI. The CDR3 contains 15 residues. V gave up 3 bases and J gave up 4 bases, with 13 bases separating them. The CDR3: CASSPTGGMYNEQFF. The DNA for the CDR3 is TGTGCCAGCTCACCCACTGGGGGTATGTACAATGAGCAGTTCTTC.

This clonotype has just a few counts. The genes are TRBV27 and TRBJ2-7, with TRBD1 identical over 8 bases. Trimming removed 5 bases from V and 6 bases from J; junction bases left unmatched: 15. The germline V gene encodes CDR1 MNHEY and CDR2 SMNVEV (reference sequence). The CDR3 runs to 16 residues. The CDR3 sequence: CASSRQGAGPFGEQYV. CDR3 coding DNA: TGTGCCAGCAGTCGCCAGGGGGCGGGGCCCTTTGGCGAGCAGTACGTC.